This TCR beta chain was found in a study of T cell clonality in common variable immunodeficiency. Profiling relied on immunoSEQ multiplex PCR, and the TCRdb table lists in-frame clones only, not all of them. The data show about 16,000 clones, with none appearing a single time. This CDR3 has 14 amino acids. Germline assignment: CDR1 DFQATT and CDR2 SNEGSKA (reference sequence). This clone was seen many times. Its antigen is unidentified. The read is 3 residues too short to cover the CDR3 end, so that end is filled in from the germline J gene. Findings and limits, study-wide: Fewer deletions and N-nucleotide insertions were reportedly seen in common variable immunodeficiency TCR beta sequences.

Sequencing was carried out using peripheral blood mononuclear cells. The receptor was derived from a human donor with common variable immunodeficiency. The V and J genes are TRBV20-1 and TRBJ2-3; D is unresolved. CDR3 sequence: CSARDPSSPQAQYF. Incomplete CDR3 DNA: TGCAGTGCTAGAGATCCGTCTTCACCCCAGGCG.